Listed below are T cell receptor beta chains from one sample, sequenced in a study of blood T cells in healthy people across ages. One entry per CDR3 protein results from TCRdb running MiXCR on the 5' RACE reads. The sample consists of more than 1 million distinct CDR3 sequences, 45% of them appearing once. The specimen was blood. The receptors derive from an older woman in good health. Each CDR3 is given with its conserved first and last residue. A D gene is named only where the DNA matches it firmly. Not every row has a clone size; where given, it reads once, few, many or a size class.

12 | TRBJ2-1 | NA | TRBV7-6 | few | CASSHRRGEQFF
15 | TRBJ2-7 | TRBD1 | TRBV27 | few | CASMRGPPATYEQYF
15 | TRBJ1-6 | NA | TRBV5-1 | NA | CASSLGDLGNSPLHF
13 | TRBJ2-5 | TRBD1 | TRBV30 | NA | CAWSLTGGSEQYF
17 | TRBJ2-3 | TRBD2 | TRBV20-1 | NA | CSASGLAGGPGTDTQYF
15 | TRBJ2-1 | TRBD2 | TRBV12-3/TRBV12-4 | NA | CASSPGLAGVWEQFF
14 | NA | TRBD2 | TRBV20-1 | NA | CSANPSGSGNEQFF
14 | TRBJ2-3 | NA | TRBV20-1 | NA | CSARDVTGPDTQYF
16 | TRBJ2-1 | TRBD2 | TRBV6-5 | NA | CASSYVGLAGVNEQFF
15 | TRBJ2-7 | TRBD2 | TRBV28 | few | CASSRVLAVSYEQYF
15 | TRBJ1-6 | TRBD1 | TRBV5-6 | NA | CASSDTGTGVSPLHF
12 | TRBJ1-1 | NA | TRBV24-1 | NA | CATTLLNKGAFF
14 | TRBJ2-7 | TRBD2 | TRBV29-1 | NA | CSVQLAGTSYEQYF
10 | TRBJ2-5 | NA | TRBV6-1 | NA | CASMVETQYF
17 | TRBJ2-1 | TRBD2 | TRBV2 | few | CASSEAILAGAYNEQFF
13 | TRBJ2-6 | NA | TRBV29-1 | few | CSVRFSGANVLTF
16 | TRBJ2-7 | NA | TRBV21-1 | NA | CASSKVGQGRSYEQYF
16 | TRBJ2-3 | TRBD1 | TRBV7-6 | NA | CASSAARGQERDTQYF
17 | TRBJ2-7 | NA | TRBV12-3/TRBV12-4 | many | CASSPPLFAGNSYEQYF
15 | TRBJ2-3 | TRBD2 | TRBV2 | NA | CASTREGRPTDTQYF
12 | TRBJ2-1 | NA | TRBV19 | NA | CASSPPSRRKFF
15 | TRBJ2-1 | TRBD2 | TRBV5-1 | few | CASSLRREGYNEQFF
14 | TRBJ1-5 | NA | TRBV7-9 | once | CASSKDTSNQPQHF
18 | TRBJ1-1 | TRBD1 | TRBV5-1 | NA | CASSPTPGQGGRNTEAFF
14 | TRBJ2-4 | TRBD1 | TRBV5-1 | many | CASSLKGAQNIQYF
14 | TRBJ1-2 | NA | TRBV7-2 | many | CASSLDGTYYGYTF
15 | TRBJ1-5 | NA | TRBV6-2/TRBV6-3 | few | CASRPNQGTYQPQHF
14 | TRBJ1-2 | NA | TRBV11-2 | NA | CASSTTFGDYGYTF
10 | TRBJ1-1 | NA | TRBV29-1 | few | CSVGADRAFF
12 | TRBJ2-1 | NA | TRBV15 | NA | CATSRQGIEQFF
16 | TRBJ2-1 | TRBD2 | TRBV29-1 | NA | CSVEGGASGPYNEQVF
12 | TRBJ2-5 | TRBD2 | TRBV29-1 | many | CSSGLAQETQYF
15 | TRBJ2-7 | TRBD2 | TRBV3-1 | NA | CAGSLGLAASDEQYF
14 | TRBJ1-1 | NA | TRBV5-1 | NA | CASSTSGADAEAFF
15 | TRBJ2-3 | NA | TRBV12-3/TRBV12-4 | NA | CASSLAVTIAATQYF
14 | TRBJ2-6 | NA | TRBV30 | NA | CAWTRGSGANVLTF
14 | TRBJ2-5 | NA | TRBV20-1 | NA | CSASPRGLQETQYF
13 | TRBJ2-5 | NA | TRBV6-2/TRBV6-3 | NA | CASSYPPVGTQYF
17 | TRBJ2-7 | TRBD2 | TRBV7-2 | NA | CASSSYSSGKTTYEQYF
11 | TRBJ2-7 | NA | TRBV7-4 | NA | CASSPWGEQYF
15 | TRBJ2-7 | TRBD1 | TRBV5-1 | NA | CASSSLPGQIYEQYF
13 | TRBJ2-1 | NA | TRBV5-1 | few | CASSPVMERKQFF
15 | TRBJ1-2 | NA | TRBV7-2 | NA | CASSLDGQTAEGYTF
12 | TRBJ2-1 | NA | TRBV30 | NA | CAWSWGRDEQFF
12 | TRBJ1-1 | TRBD1 | TRBV27 | NA | CASKTGITEAFF
18 | TRBJ2-1 | TRBD2 | TRBV20-1 | NA | CSARDGLRGAAGNNEQFF
15 | TRBJ2-7 | TRBD2 | TRBV12-3/TRBV12-4 | NA | CASSFASGRPGEQYF
15 | TRBJ2-7 | NA | TRBV4-1 | NA | CASSQAQGTAGEQYF
15 | NA | NA | TRBV20-1 | NA | CSARKDRRLRETQYF
14 | TRBJ2-4 | NA | TRBV6-5 | NA | CASSYSPDLNIQYF
15 | TRBJ1-1 | TRBD1 | TRBV4-2 | NA | CASSQSLTGRTEAFF
12 | TRBJ1-2 | NA | TRBV6-5 | many | CASSYGYYGYTF
14 | TRBJ2-7 | TRBD1 | TRBV29-1 | NA | CSVLTGQGGYEQYF
14 | TRBJ2-3 | NA | TRBV7-8 | few | CASSRYRATDTQYF
15 | TRBJ2-7 | NA | TRBV7-2 | few | CAITQRGAGPYEQYF
16 | TRBJ1-6 | TRBD1 | TRBV7-2 | few | CASSFTPRDRVSPLHF
15 | TRBJ2-1 | TRBD1 | TRBV11-3 | NA | CASSFGGRGLDEQFF
17 | TRBJ2-2 | TRBD2 | TRBV12-3/TRBV12-4 | once | CASSRRLAGGFTGELFF
13 | TRBJ2-5 | NA | TRBV9 | once | CASSGTGTETQYF